This T cell receptor beta chain was identified in a study of blood T cell repertoires in COVID-19. Study information: Material from acute and convalescent COVID-19 was sourced from the United States, Italy and Spain.

Profiled with immunoSEQ multiplex PCR; TCRdb holds only in-frame clones, not every one. The table records tens of thousands of clones, nearly 90% of them present only once. Sample: peripheral blood. This clonotype was obtained from a man between 50 and 59 years old with active COVID-19.

The CDR3, as DNA: TGTGCCAGCAGGCCGGGACAGGGGAATGAAAAACTGTTTTTT. Amino acid sequence: CASRPGQGNEKLFF. The rearrangement uses TRBV2 and TRBJ1-4; 10 bases map to TRBD1. Trimming cost V 6 bases and J 5 bases; bases outside gene matches: 3. The germline CDR1 and CDR2 sequences are SNHLY and FYNNEI. The length of the CDR3 is 14 residues.